This T cell receptor beta chain emerged from a study of blood T cell repertoires in COVID-19. The authors' processing: Reference gene primer amplification yielded estimated nucleated cell counts. This table comes from immunoSEQ multiplex PCR, and its TCRdb copy is limited to in-frame clones, with some not included. V and J calls and clone size come straight from that table; D and trimming were deduced from the DNA. Here the sample spans about 98,000 clones, 81% being singletons. From germline, CDR1 is LNHDA and CDR2 SQIVND (reference sequence). Trimming took 9 bases from V and 0 from J; bases not matched to a gene: 11. The CDR3 consists of 15 residues.

The sequence was obtained from a woman older than 75 with acute or convalescent COVID-19. This chain joins TRBV19 and TRBJ2-7, with 7 bases matching TRBD1. Source material: peripheral blood. CDR3 DNA: TGTGCCAGCAAGTATGGGACAGCGGTCTCCTACGAGCAGTACTTC. Translating gives CASKYGTAVSYEQYF.